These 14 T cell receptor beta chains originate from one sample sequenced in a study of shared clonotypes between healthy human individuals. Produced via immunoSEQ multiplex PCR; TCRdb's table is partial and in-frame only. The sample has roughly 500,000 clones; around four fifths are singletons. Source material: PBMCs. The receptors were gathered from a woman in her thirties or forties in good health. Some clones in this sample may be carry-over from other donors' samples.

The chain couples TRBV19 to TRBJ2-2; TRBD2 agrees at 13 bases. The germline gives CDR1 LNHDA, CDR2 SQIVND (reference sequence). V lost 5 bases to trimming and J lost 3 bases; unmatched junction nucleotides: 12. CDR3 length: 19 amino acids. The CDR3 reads CASSASGLAGVRYTGELFF. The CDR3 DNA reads TGTGCCAGTAGTGCTTCCGGACTAGCGGGAGTTAGATACACCGGGGAGCTGTTTTTT.

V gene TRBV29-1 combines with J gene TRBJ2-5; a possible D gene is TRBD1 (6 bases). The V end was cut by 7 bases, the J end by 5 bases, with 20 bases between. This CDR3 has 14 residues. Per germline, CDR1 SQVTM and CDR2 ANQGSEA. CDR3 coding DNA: TGCAGCGCCCGAAGGTCACAGGGTATGGAGACCCAGTACTTC. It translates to CSARRSQGMETQYF.

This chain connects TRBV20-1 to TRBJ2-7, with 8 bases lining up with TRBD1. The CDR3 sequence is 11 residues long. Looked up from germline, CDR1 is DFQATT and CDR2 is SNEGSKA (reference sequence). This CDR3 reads CSGQGSYEQYF. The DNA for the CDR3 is TGCAGCGGACAGGGCTCCTACGAGCAGTACTTC.

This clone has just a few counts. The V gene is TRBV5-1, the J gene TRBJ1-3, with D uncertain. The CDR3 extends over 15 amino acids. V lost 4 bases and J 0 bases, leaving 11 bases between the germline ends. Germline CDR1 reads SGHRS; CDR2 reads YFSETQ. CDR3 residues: CASSTSGVSGNTIYF. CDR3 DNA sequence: TGCGCCAGCAGCACCAGCGGGGTCTCTGGAAACACCATATATTTT.

The CDR3 spells CASSTAGLAGAGGELFF. In DNA form, the CDR3 reads TGTGCCAGCAGCACAGCGGGACTAGCGGGAGCGGGCGGGGAGCTGTTTTTT. The gene calls are TRBV7-2 and TRBJ2-2; 14 bases fit TRBD2. J gave up 7 bases and V 5 bases, and 9 bases lay outside the gene matches. The CDR3 spans 17 residues. Germline V lookup: CDR1 SGHTA, CDR2 FQGNSA. Variable domain in full (rest from reference TRBV7-2 and TRBJ2-2): GAGVSQSPSNKVTEKGKDVELRCDPISGHTALYWYRQSLGQGLEFLIYFQGNSAPDKSGLPSDRFSAERTGGSVSTLTIQRTQQEDSAVYLCASSTAGLAGAGGELFFGEGSRLTVL.

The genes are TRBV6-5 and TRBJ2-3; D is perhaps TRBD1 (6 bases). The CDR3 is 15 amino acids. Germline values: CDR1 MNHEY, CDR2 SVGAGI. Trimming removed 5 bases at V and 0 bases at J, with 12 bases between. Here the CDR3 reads CASSPTGISTDTQYF. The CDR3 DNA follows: TGTGCCAGCAGTCCAACAGGGATCAGCACAGATACGCAGTATTTT.

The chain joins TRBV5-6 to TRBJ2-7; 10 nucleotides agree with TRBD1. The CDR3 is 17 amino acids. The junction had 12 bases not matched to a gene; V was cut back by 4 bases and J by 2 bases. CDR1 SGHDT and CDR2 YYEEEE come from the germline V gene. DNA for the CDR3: TGTGCCAGCAGCATCCGGGACAGGGGTTCGGCGGCCTACGAGCAGTACTTC. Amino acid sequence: CASSIRDRGSAAYEQYF.

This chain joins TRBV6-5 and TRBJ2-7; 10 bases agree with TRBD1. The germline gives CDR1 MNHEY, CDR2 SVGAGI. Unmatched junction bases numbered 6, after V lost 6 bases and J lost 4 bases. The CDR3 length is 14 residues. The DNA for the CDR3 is TGTGCCAGCAGCCAGGACAGGGGGGGATACGAGCAGTACTTC. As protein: CASSQDRGGYEQYF.

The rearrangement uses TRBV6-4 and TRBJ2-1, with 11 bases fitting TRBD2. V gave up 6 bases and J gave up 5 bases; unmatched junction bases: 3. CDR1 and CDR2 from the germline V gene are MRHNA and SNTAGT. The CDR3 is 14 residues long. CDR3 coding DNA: TGTGCCAGCAGGCGACTAGCGGGGAACAATGAGCAGTTCTTC. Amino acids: CASRRLAGNNEQFF.

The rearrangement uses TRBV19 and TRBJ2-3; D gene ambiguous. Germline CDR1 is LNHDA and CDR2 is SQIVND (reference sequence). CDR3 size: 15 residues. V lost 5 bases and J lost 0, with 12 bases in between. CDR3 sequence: CASSVERTSTDTQYF. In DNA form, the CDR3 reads TGTGCCAGTAGTGTCGAAAGGACCAGCACAGATACGCAGTATTTT.

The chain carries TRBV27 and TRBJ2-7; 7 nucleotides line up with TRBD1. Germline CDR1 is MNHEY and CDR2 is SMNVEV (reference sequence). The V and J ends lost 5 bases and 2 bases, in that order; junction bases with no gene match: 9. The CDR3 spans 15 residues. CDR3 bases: TGTGCCAGCAGTCTAGGACAGGCTAGAACCTACGAGCAGTACTTC. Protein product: CASSLGQARTYEQYF.

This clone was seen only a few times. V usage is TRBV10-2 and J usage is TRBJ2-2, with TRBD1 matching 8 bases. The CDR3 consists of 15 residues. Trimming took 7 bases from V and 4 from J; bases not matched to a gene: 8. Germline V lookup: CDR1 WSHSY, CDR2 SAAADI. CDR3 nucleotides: TGCGCCAGCATTCAGGGGGCGCGGGGCACCGGGGAGCTGTTTTTT. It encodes CASIQGARGTGELFF.

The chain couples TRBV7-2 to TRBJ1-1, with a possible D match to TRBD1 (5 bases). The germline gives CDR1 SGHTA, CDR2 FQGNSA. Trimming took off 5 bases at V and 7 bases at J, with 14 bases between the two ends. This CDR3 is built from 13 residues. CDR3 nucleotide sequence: TGTGCCAGCAGCCCCCTGGCGAGGGGTGAAGCTTTCTTT. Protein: CASSPLARGEAFF.

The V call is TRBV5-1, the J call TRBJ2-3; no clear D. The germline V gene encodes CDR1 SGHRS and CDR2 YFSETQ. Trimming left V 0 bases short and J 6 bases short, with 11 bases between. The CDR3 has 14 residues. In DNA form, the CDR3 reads TGCGCCAGCAGCTTGGAGTCGGCCAGGGATACGCAGTATTTT. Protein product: CASSLESARDTQYF.